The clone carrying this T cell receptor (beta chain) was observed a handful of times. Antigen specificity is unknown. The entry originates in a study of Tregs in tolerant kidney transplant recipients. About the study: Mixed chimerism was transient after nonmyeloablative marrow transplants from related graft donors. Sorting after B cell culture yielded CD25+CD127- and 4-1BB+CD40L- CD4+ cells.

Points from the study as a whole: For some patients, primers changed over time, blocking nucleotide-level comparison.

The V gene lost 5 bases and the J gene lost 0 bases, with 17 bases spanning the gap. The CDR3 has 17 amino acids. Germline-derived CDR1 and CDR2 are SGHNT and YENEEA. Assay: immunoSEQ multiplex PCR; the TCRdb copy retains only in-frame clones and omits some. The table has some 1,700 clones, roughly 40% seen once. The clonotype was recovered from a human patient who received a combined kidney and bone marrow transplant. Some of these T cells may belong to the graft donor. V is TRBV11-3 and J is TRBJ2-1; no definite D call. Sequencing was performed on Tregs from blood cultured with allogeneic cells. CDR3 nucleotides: TGTGCCAGCAGCCGGGTGGGGATAGTGAGCTCCTACAATGAGCAGTTCTTC. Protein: CASSRVGIVSSYNEQFF.